This record looks at one TCR beta chain sequence and its context. Its antigen is undetermined. TCRdb reprocessed the reads with MiXCR, giving one entry per CDR3 protein. The table has some 940,000 distinct CDR3 sequences, approximately 33% seen once. This sample was included in a study of T cell repertoires in cytomegalovirus infection. Study outcomes and limitations: Cumulative frequency of public TCR beta families picked out carriers of CMV plus the relevant HLA. CMV-specific TCR beta clonotypes restricted by HLA-C dominated the ex vivo response.

The CDR3 is 13 amino acids. Trimming took off 5 bases at V and 4 bases at J, with 11 bases between the two ends. Germline values: CDR1 SGHVS, CDR2 FNYEAQ. This TCR was recovered from a human donor in good health (CMV status not recorded). Some clones in this sample may be carry-over from other donors' samples. The chain uses TRBV7-6 and TRBJ1-1; D unclear. The sample consisted of cultured CD8+ T cells from PBMCs, taken from culture after CMV antigen stimulation. The CDR3 DNA follows: TGTGCCAGCAGCGATGACCTGGGCACTGAAGCTTTCTTT. This gives the protein CASSDDLGTEAFF.